Listed below are T cell receptor beta chains from one sample, sequenced in a study of T cells in Graves' hyperthyroidism and ophthalmopathy. TCRdb ran MiXCR on the multiplex PCR reads and lists one entry per CDR3 protein. The table has about 420,000 distinct CDR3 sequences, about an eighth seen once. Material: blood. The receptor source for this set is a woman younger than 30 with Graves' hyperthyroidism. Each CDR3 is given with its conserved first and last residue. The D gene is left open where the match is weak. Some rows mark clone size as missing; the rest say once, few, many or name a class of expanded clone.

CDR3nt	CDR3aa	len	d_gene	abundance	j_gene	v_gene
TGCGCCAGCAGCCCCCAGGGATGGGCTGAAGCTTTCTTT	CASSPQGWAEAFF	13	NA	NA	TRBJ1-1	TRBV5-1
TGCAGTGGGAAGGGGACAGGGATATTCGAGCAGTACTTC	CSGKGTGIFEQYF	13	TRBD1	many	TRBJ2-7	TRBV20-1
TGTGCCAGCAGTTCCGGGGCGGAGGACACTGAAGCTTTCTTT	CASSSGAEDTEAFF	14	NA	many	TRBJ1-1	TRBV27
TGCGCCAGCAGCTTTGGCAGGGGACCGGAGACCCAGTACTTC	CASSFGRGPETQYF	14	NA	NA	TRBJ2-5	TRBV5-1
TGTGCCAGCAGCCGCGGAACAAGACTAGCCAAAAACATTCAGTACTTC	CASSRGTRLAKNIQYF	16	NA	many	TRBJ2-4	TRBV3-1
TGTGCCAGCAGCCAAGGTTTGGGCAGGAGATTAAACAATGAGCAGTTCTTC	CASSQGLGRRLNNEQFF	17	NA	NA	TRBJ2-1	TRBV14
TGTACCAGCAGTTTAACTGGTTCCCAGCAGTATTTT	CTSSLTGSQQYF	12	NA	NA	TRBJ2-3	TRBV27
TGTGCCAGTAGTCTTACAGGGGGCCGTAAAAACATTCAGTACTTC	CASSLTGGRKNIQYF	15	TRBD1	few	TRBJ2-4	TRBV19
TGCGCCAGCAGCAAAGACACTGAAGCTTTCTTT	CASSKDTEAFF	11	NA	NA	TRBJ1-1	TRBV4-1
TGTGCCAGCATGGGGAGGACTGAGGAGACCCAGTACTTC	CASMGRTEETQYF	13	NA	few	TRBJ2-5	TRBV27
TGCAGTGTTTACCCGGGACTAGCACCTTCCTACGAGCAGTACTTC	CSVYPGLAPSYEQYF	15	TRBD2	many	TRBJ2-7	TRBV20-1
TGCGCCAGCAGCCAAGATTGGGGGCGGACTGAAGCTTTCTTT	CASSQDWGRTEAFF	14	NA	many	TRBJ1-1	TRBV4-3
TGTGCCAGCAGTTTAGCCGGGACAGGGGTTGGCTACACCTTC	CASSLAGTGVGYTF	14	TRBD1	many	TRBJ1-2	TRBV27
TGTGCCAGCAGCTCCGGGAGAAGAGCGGAGCTCAACAATGAGCAGTTCTTC	CASSSGRRAELNNEQFF	17	NA	many	TRBJ2-1	TRBV7-8
TGTGCCAGCAGCGTCGGGAAATTTGAAGAGACCCAGTACTTC	CASSVGKFEETQYF	14	NA	many	TRBJ2-5	TRBV9
TGTGCCAGCAGTTTACAGGGTGAGCAGTTCTTC	CASSLQGEQFF	11	NA	many	TRBJ2-1	TRBV28
TGTGCCAGCAGCGCCAACAGGGGGGTGAGCACTGAAGCTTTCTTT	CASSANRGVSTEAFF	15	TRBD1	many	TRBJ1-1	TRBV7-9
TGTGCCAGCAGCGCGGTGGTAAACAGCATGAACACTGAAGCTTTCTTT	CASSAVVNSMNTEAFF	16	NA	many	TRBJ1-1	TRBV11-2
TGTGCCACCAGTGACCTCGACAGAGTCACCGGGGAGCTGTTTTTT	CATSDLDRVTGELFF	15	NA	NA	TRBJ2-2	TRBV24-1
TGTGCCAGCAGCTTAGCTGGACAGGGTAGGGGCTCCTACGAGCAGTACTTC	CASSLAGQGRGSYEQYF	17	TRBD1	many	TRBJ2-7	TRBV11-2
TGTGCCAGCAGTTTACTCGGGGCAGCGGGAGCTGATAATGAGCAGTTCTTC	CASSLLGAAGADNEQFF	17	TRBD2	many	TRBJ2-1	TRBV28
TGTGCCTGGGAAATCTCTGGAAACACCATATATTTT	CAWEISGNTIYF	12	NA	NA	TRBJ1-3	TRBV30
TGTGCCAGCAGCCAAGCGGGGGGAGAGAACAATGAGCAGTTCTTC	CASSQAGGENNEQFF	15	TRBD2	many	TRBJ2-1	TRBV3-1
TGTGCCAGCAGCCAAGCGTGGGGAGAAAGGGACAATGAGCAGTTCTTC	CASSQAWGERDNEQFF	16	NA	NA	TRBJ2-1	TRBV14
TGTGCCAGCAGCCCAGTTCCAGCAAGACACTACGAGCAGTACTTC	CASSPVPARHYEQYF	15	NA	many	TRBJ2-7	TRBV28
TGTGCCAGCAGCGTAGATCGGCCTGCCACCGGGGAGCTGTTTTTT	CASSVDRPATGELFF	15	NA	few	TRBJ2-2	TRBV9
TGTGCCAGCAGTAATGGACAGGGCGACACTGAAGCTTTCTTT	CASSNGQGDTEAFF	14	TRBD1	many	TRBJ1-1	TRBV5-5
TGTGCCAGCTCACGACAGGGACTAGCGGGTCGTGCCGCGAACACCGGGGAGCTGTTTTTT	CASSRQGLAGRAANTGELFF	20	TRBD2	NA	TRBJ2-2	TRBV12-3/TRBV12-4
TGTGCCAGCAGCTTGGCTCCGACAGGGCGCTATGGCTACACCTTC	CASSLAPTGRYGYTF	15	TRBD1	NA	TRBJ1-2	TRBV5-6